This TCR beta chain was captured by sequencing in a study of T-cell reconstitution after alpha-beta-depleted transplantation in children. Notes on this clonotype: Its antigen is as yet unknown.

Germline lookup yields CDR1 KGHSH and CDR2 LQKENI. V was clipped by 3 bases and J by 5 bases, with 14 bases between them. The CDR3 is made up of 15 amino acids. Researchers prepared the TCRbeta library using unique molecular identifiers, the study reports. TCRdb fed the PCR reads into MiXCR, producing one record per CDR3 protein. The sample consists of about 470,000 distinct CDR3 sequences, roughly two fifths of them appearing once. Study-wide points: Two months or so post-transplant, alpha-beta T cells reportedly derived from several hundred expanded graft clones. Recipient T cells and thymic progenitors that survived were the source of the high TCRbeta diversity seen at day 60 in some patients.

Sequenced here: PBMCs, sampled before TCRalphabeta/CD19-depleted stem cell transplant. The TCR was taken from a girl aged 2 to 9 with aplastic anemia, due to receive a stem cell transplant. The rearrangement links TRBV18 to TRBJ1-5; weak D call: TRBD1 (5 bases). CDR3 coding DNA: TGTGCCAGCTCACCTTCGCCGGGGGGTGATCAGCCCCAGCATTTT. Encoded protein: CASSPSPGGDQPQHF.